These 6 T cell receptor beta chains originate from one sample sequenced in a study of OX40 agonist ivuxolimab in advanced cancers. Profiled with immunoSEQ multiplex PCR; TCRdb holds only in-frame clones, not every one. Of under 200,000 clones in the sample, 94% were seen once. The sample consisted of CD4+ or CD8+ T cells sorted from blood, taken in a trial of the OX40 agonist ivuxolimab. All receptors derive from an adult with an advanced solid tumor such as melanoma, head and neck, liver or kidney cancer.

CDR3 sequence reads: CASSGTGADTQYF. The CDR3 bases are TGTGCCAGCAGCGGGACAGGCGCAGATACGCAGTATTTT. The chain employs TRBV5-6 and TRBJ2-3; 8 nucleotides agree with TRBD1. J was trimmed by 4 bases and V by 4 bases; bases with no gene match: 2. The CDR3 has 13 residues. The V gene's germline CDR1 is SGHDT and CDR2 YYEEEE.

This chain links TRBV10-1 with TRBJ1-1; tentatively, D is TRBD1 (6 bases). Germline V gene data show CDR1 as WNHNN and CDR2 as SYGVQD (reference sequence). The CDR3 runs to 15 residues. Deletions cut 3 bases from V and 5 bases from J, with 16 bases between. The chain's CDR3 is CASSDIRAGVTEAFF. As DNA, the CDR3 is TGCGCCAGCAGTGACATTAGGGCAGGGGTGACTGAAGCTTTCTTT.

V is TRBV27 and J is TRBJ1-2; TRBD1 matches at 12 bases. Losses at the gene ends were 6 bases for V and 8 bases for J; bases not matched to a gene: 10. The CDR3 sequence is 15 residues long. Germline V CDR1 and CDR2: MNHEY, SMNVEV (reference sequence). The CDR3 sequence: CASRAPGQGARGYTF. The CDR3, as DNA: TGTGCCAGCAGAGCTCCGGGACAGGGGGCGCGGGGCTACACCTTC.

V is TRBV9 and J is TRBJ2-7; D is tentatively TRBD1 or TRBD2 (5 bases each). Germline V gives CDR1 SGDLS, CDR2 YYNGEE. This CDR3 region has 14 residues. The V and J ends lost 5 bases and 1 base respectively, with 13 bases between them. The chain's CDR3 is CASRSGWRSYEQYF. The CDR3 DNA reads TGTGCCAGCAGGTCAGGGTGGAGGTCCTACGAGCAGTACTTC.

The CDR3 DNA reads as TGTGCCAGCAGTTCTCCCCGTACTCTAGCGTCCTACGAGCAGTACTTC. It is translated as CASSSPRTLASYEQYF. The rearrangement joins TRBV11-2 to TRBJ2-7, with D perhaps TRBD2 (6 bases). This CDR3 contains 16 residues. Trimming stripped 6 bases from V and 1 base from J, with 19 bases between. Germline-derived CDR1 and CDR2 are SGHAT and FQNNGV.

This chain joins TRBV5-4 and TRBJ2-1; D is unclear. The CDR3 runs 15 residues. Looked up from germline, CDR1 is SGHNT and CDR2 is YYREEE (reference sequence). The V and J ends lost 3 bases and 0 bases respectively, with 10 bases between them. Here the CDR3 reads CASSSTLSSYNEQFF. The CDR3 nucleotides read TGTGCCAGCAGCTCGACCCTGAGCTCCTACAATGAGCAGTTCTTC.